These 3 T cell receptor beta chains came from one sample sequenced in a study of Ad26.COV2.S vaccination and SARS-CoV-2 variants. Treatment in this sample: 15 to 20 received Ad26.COV2.S at low or high dose, single or two shots; 5 received placebo; per-sample allocation not given. Sampling occurred on day 63 after the first vaccine or placebo injection. Assay used: immunoSEQ multiplex PCR; TCRdb lists only in-frame clones, some missing. The sample shows about 320,000 clones, just over 85% of them seen only once. The sample was peripheral blood, taken in a trial of Ad26.COV2.S vaccine versus placebo. The source of these receptors is a person aged 18-60 years who received the Ad26.COV2.S COVID-19 vaccine or a placebo.

CDR3 nucleotides: TGTGCCAGCAGCTTAGTTGGTGACCAAGCCTACAATGAGCAGTTCTTC. This sequence encodes CASSLVGDQAYNEQFF. This chain connects TRBV7-2 to TRBJ2-1, with D unresolved. Germline CDR1 reads SGHTA; CDR2 reads FQGNSA. With 1 base removed from V and 2 bases from J, the gap between germline ends came to 12 bases. The CDR3 is 16 amino acids. Combining the CDR3 with reference TRBV7-2 and TRBJ2-1 gives the whole variable domain GAGVSQSPSNKVTEKGKDVELRCDPISGHTALYWYRQSLGQGLEFLIYFQGNSAPDKSGLPSDRFSAERTGGSVSTLTIQRTQQEDSAVYLCASSLVGDQAYNEQFFGPGTRLTVL.

The gene calls are TRBV7-2 and TRBJ1-2; a weak D match, TRBD1 (6 bases). Germline CDR1 SGHTA, CDR2 FQGNSA. The length of the CDR3 is 13 residues. Trimming removed 7 bases from V and 2 bases from J, with 11 bases in between. CDR3 sequence: CASNLGANYGYTF. CDR3 DNA sequence: TGTGCCAGCAACCTGGGGGCGAACTATGGCTACACCTTC. The whole variable domain, filled in from reference TRBV7-2 and TRBJ1-2, reads GAGVSQSPSNKVTEKGKDVELRCDPISGHTALYWYRQSLGQGLEFLIYFQGNSAPDKSGLPSDRFSAERTGGSVSTLTIQRTQQEDSAVYLCASNLGANYGYTFGSGTRLTVV.

The chain links TRBV5-1 to TRBJ1-2; D remains ambiguous. Germline-derived CDR1 and CDR2 are SGHRS and YFSETQ. The CDR3 is made up of 13 amino acids. Between the trimmed V and J ends, which lost 0 bases and 8 bases, there was a span of 11 bases. The CDR3 is CASSLDPKAGYTF. CDR3 DNA: TGCGCCAGCAGCTTGGACCCAAAAGCGGGCTACACCTTC.